This passage covers 4 T cell receptor beta chains from one sample sequenced in a study of shared clonotypes between healthy human individuals. Produced via immunoSEQ multiplex PCR; TCRdb's table is partial and in-frame only. The sample consists of a few million clones, approximately 92% of them appearing once. Input material: naive CD4+ T cells sorted from blood. Specified subset: CD45RA+ positively selected. These receptor sequences come from a man aged 18 to 29 in good health.

This clone was detected once. This chain connects TRBV15 to TRBJ1-4; D is undetermined. Germline CDR1 is LNHNV and CDR2 is YYDKDF (reference sequence). This CDR3 spans 17 amino acids. V lost 3 bases to trimming and J lost 7 bases, with 21 bases between them. CDR3 amino acids: CATSSLLAENPSEKLFF. The DNA of the CDR3 is TGTGCCACCAGCAGCCTCTTGGCAGAGAACCCCAGTGAAAAACTGTTTTTT. The complete variable domain, with remaining parts taken from reference TRBV15 and TRBJ1-4, reads DAMVIQNPRYQVTQFGKPVTLSCSQTLNHNVMYWYQQKSSQAPKLLFHYYDKDFNNEADTPDNFQSRRPNTSFCFLDIRSPGLGDTAMYLCATSSLLAENPSEKLFFGSGTQLSVL.

The rearrangement uses TRBV7-2 and TRBJ2-2; the D is unclear. From germline, CDR1 is SGHTA and CDR2 FQGNSA. The CDR3 is made up of 13 amino acids. V gave up 5 bases and J gave up 3 bases, with 7 bases separating them. CDR3 DNA: TGTGCCAGCAGCCGATTGGACACCGGGGAGCTGTTTTTT. The encoded protein is CASSRLDTGELFF.

The chain employs TRBV27 and TRBJ2-7; TRBD2 might be the D (6 bases). V lost 5 bases and J 1 base, leaving 6 bases between the germline ends. This CDR3 is built from 12 residues. Germline CDR1 and CDR2: MNHEY and SMNVEV (reference sequence). The CDR3 reads CASSGGSYEQYF. The CDR3 bases are TGTGCCAGCAGTGGGGGGTCCTACGAGCAGTACTTC.

This clone has a single count. The chain recombines TRBV6-5 with TRBJ2-7, with unresolved D. There are 12 residues in the CDR3. The ends were cut back, 6 bases at V and 3 bases at J, with 9 bases in the middle. CDR1 MNHEY and CDR2 SVGAGI come from the germline V gene. The CDR3 sequence is CASRSVGYEQYF. CDR3 coding DNA: TGTGCCAGCAGGTCAGTGGGCTACGAGCAGTACTTC.